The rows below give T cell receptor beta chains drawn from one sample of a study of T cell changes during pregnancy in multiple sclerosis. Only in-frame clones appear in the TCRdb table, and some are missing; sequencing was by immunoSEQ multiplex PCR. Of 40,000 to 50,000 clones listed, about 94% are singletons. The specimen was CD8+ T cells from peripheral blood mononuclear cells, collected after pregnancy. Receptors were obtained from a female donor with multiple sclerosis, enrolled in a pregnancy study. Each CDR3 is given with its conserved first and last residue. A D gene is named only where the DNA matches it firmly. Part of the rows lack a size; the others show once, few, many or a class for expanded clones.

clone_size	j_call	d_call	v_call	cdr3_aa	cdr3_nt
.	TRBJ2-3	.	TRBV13	CASMGGGDEDTQYF	TGTGCCAGCATGGGAGGGGGAGACGAAGATACGCAGTATTTT
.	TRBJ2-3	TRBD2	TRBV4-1	CASSLPGGGGTDTQYF	TGCGCCAGCAGCCTCCCCGGGGGGGGCGGCACAGATACGCAGTATTTT
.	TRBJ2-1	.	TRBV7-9	CASSLQGNEQFF	TGTGCCAGCAGCTTGCAGGGGAATGAGCAGTTCTTC
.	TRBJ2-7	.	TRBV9	CASSPRQASYEQYF	TGTGCCAGCAGCCCCCGACAGGCGTCTTACGAGCAGTACTTC
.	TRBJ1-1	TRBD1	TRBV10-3	CAIRSTGMNTEAFF	TGTGCCATCAGATCGACAGGGATGAACACTGAAGCTTTCTTT
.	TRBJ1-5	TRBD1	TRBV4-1	CASSQARGPNQPQHF	TGCGCCAGCAGCCAAGCCAGGGGGCCTAATCAGCCCCAGCATTTT
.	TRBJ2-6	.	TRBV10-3	CAISEVDGGLSGANVLTF	TGTGCCATCAGTGAGGTCGATGGGGGCCTCTCTGGGGCCAACGTCCTGACTTTC
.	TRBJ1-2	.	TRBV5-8	CASSLGYTF	TGTGCCAGCAGCCTTGGCTACACCTTC
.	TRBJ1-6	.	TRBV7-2	CASSGEVIYNSPLHF	TGTGCCAGCTCGGGGGAGGTGATCTATAATTCACCCCTCCACTTT
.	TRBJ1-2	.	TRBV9	CASSLSTGAWGYTF	TGTGCCAGCAGCTTATCGACAGGCGCATGGGGCTACACCTTC
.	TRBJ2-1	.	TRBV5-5	CASTRVGAFEQFF	TGTGCCAGCACCCGGGTGGGGGCATTTGAGCAGTTCTTC
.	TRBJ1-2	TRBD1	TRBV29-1	CSVPRTGSYGYTF	TGCAGCGTACCAAGGACAGGAAGTTATGGCTACACCTTC
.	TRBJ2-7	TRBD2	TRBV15	CATSPLGGGGISYEQYF	TGTGCCACCAGCCCCCTCGGCGGGGGAGGCATCTCCTACGAGCAGTACTTC
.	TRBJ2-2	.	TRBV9	CASSPYRVANTGELFF	TGTGCCAGCAGCCCATACAGAGTGGCGAACACCGGGGAGCTGTTTTTT
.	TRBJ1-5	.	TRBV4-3	CASSQDRGQDSNQPQHF	TGCGCCAGCAGCCAAGATAGGGGCCAGGATAGCAATCAGCCCCAGCATTTT
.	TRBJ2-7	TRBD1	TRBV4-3	CASSQDRQGTYEQYF	TGCGCCAGCAGCCAAGACCGACAGGGAACCTACGAGCAGTACTTC
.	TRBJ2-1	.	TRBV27	CASSSPLTYNEQFF	TGTGCCAGCAGTTCTCCTCTGACATACAATGAGCAGTTCTTC
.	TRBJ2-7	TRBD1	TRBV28	CASNLSGGYEQYF	TGTGCCAGCAATTTGTCAGGGGGCTACGAGCAGTACTTC
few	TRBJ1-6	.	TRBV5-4	CASSGPYGGPLHF	TGTGCCAGCAGCGGACCTTACGGGGGACCCCTCCACTTT
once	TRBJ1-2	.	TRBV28	CASSLWKPTENYGYTF	TGTGCCAGCAGTTTATGGAAACCGACGGAGAACTATGGCTACACCTTC
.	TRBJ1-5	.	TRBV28	CASTGNQPQHF	TGTGCCAGCACTGGCAATCAGCCCCAGCATTTT
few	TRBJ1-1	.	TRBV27	CASSARNTEAFF	TGTGCCAGCAGTGCCAGGAACACTGAAGCTTTCTTT
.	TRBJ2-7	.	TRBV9	CASSGNSYEQYF	TGTGCCAGCAGCGGGAACAGCTACGAGCAGTACTTC
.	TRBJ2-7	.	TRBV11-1	CASSRGTDSYEQYF	TGTGCCAGCAGCCGGGGAACGGATTCCTACGAGCAGTACTTC
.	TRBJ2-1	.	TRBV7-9	CASSEPQLGDWLNEQFF	TGTGCCAGCAGCGAACCGCAGTTGGGGGACTGGTTGAATGAGCAGTTCTTC
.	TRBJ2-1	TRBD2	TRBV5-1	CASSLVGGAGENEQFF	TGCGCCAGCAGCTTGGTCGGGGGGGCCGGGGAGAATGAGCAGTTCTTC
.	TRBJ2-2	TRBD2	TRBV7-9	CASSLVRRERSGELFF	TGTGCCAGCAGCTTAGTTCGGCGGGAGCGGTCCGGGGAGCTGTTTTTT